The 30 T cell receptor beta chains reported below all come from one sample, sequenced in a study of monozygotic twins with inflammatory bowel disease. TCRdb reprocessed the 5' RACE reads and reports one entry per CDR3 protein, with no DNA. With 440,000 or so distinct CDR3 sequences in the sample, the ten largest clones hold 2% to 3%. The specimen was blood. Every receptor here comes from a human donor with ulcerative colitis or Crohn's disease, or a healthy co-twin of an affected twin (not recorded which).

The genes are TRBV20-1 and TRBJ2-1; TCRdb gives TRBD2 as the D gene, but with no DNA this cannot be confirmed. CDR1 is DFQATT and CDR2 is SNEGSKA in the germline V gene (reference sequence). There are 15 residues in the CDR3. CDR3 loop: CSAGTSGGPDNEQFF.

The gene calls are TRBV20-1 and TRBJ1-2; no DNA is available, so the TRBD1 call from TCRdb remains unchecked. This CDR3 has 14 amino acids. Germline V gene data show CDR1 as DFQATT and CDR2 as SNEGSKA (reference sequence). CDR3 residues: CSAGAGQGIYGYTF.

The genes are TRBV5-1 and TRBJ2-7; TCRdb reports TRBD1, a call that lacks DNA to check it against. Germline V gene lookup returns CDR1 SGHRS and CDR2 YFSETQ. The CDR3 consists of 16 residues. The CDR3 loop reads CASSLAPPGQGYEQYF.

V usage is TRBV6-5 and J usage is TRBJ2-7; the D gene TCRdb calls, TRBD2, cannot be checked with no DNA. CDR3 size: 16 residues. Germline loops: CDR1 MNHEY, CDR2 SVGAGI. CDR3 sequence: CASSYPLAGGSYEQYF.

The rearrangement links TRBV20-1 to TRBJ1-1; TCRdb picks TRBD1, but there is no DNA to check that call. This CDR3 comprises 17 residues. Looked up from germline, CDR1 is DFQATT and CDR2 is SNEGSKA (reference sequence). CDR3 residues: CSARDGLRGGMNTEAFF.

The rearrangement links TRBV27 to TRBJ2-5. Germline V lookup: CDR1 MNHEY, CDR2 SMNVEV (reference sequence). This CDR3 is 15 amino acids long. CDR3 loop: CASSPFITKQETQYF.

The rearrangement uses TRBV24-1 and TRBJ2-3; TCRdb reports TRBD2, a call that lacks DNA to check it against. The CDR3 covers 15 residues. Germline CDR1 KGHDR, CDR2 SFDVKD. The CDR3 spells CATRSAGGRTDTQYF.

J is TRBJ1-2 and V is TRBV30; TCRdb returns TRBD1, unconfirmable since there is no DNA. The CDR3 covers 11 residues. Per germline, CDR1 GTSNPN and CDR2 SVGIG (reference sequence). The CDR3 reads CASPGEYGYTF.

The chain combines TRBV29-1 with TRBJ2-1; TCRdb's D call, TRBD2, is unchecked because there is no DNA. The germline V gene encodes CDR1 SQVTM and CDR2 ANQGSEA. The CDR3 runs 16 residues. The CDR3 protein is CSARGGRGIAYNEQFF.

CDR3 region: CASSRTSGSYEQFF. V usage is TRBV11-3 and J usage is TRBJ2-1; TCRdb names TRBD2, which stays unverified in the absence of DNA. In germline, CDR1 is SGHNT, CDR2 YENEEA. This CDR3 contains 14 residues.

The chain joins TRBV7-2 to TRBJ1-2; absent DNA, TCRdb's TRBD1 call cannot be checked. There are 15 residues in the CDR3. The V gene's germline CDR1 is SGHTA and CDR2 FQGNSA. CDR3 sequence: CASSLVQGSTGGYTF.

The V call is TRBV4-1, the J call TRBJ1-4; the D call from TCRdb, TRBD1, cannot be confirmed without DNA. The CDR3 covers 15 residues. Germline CDR1 is MGHRA and CDR2 is YSYEKL. The CDR3 protein is CASSLSGQGIEKLFF.

The chain recombines TRBV9 with TRBJ2-1; TCRdb proposes TRBD2, but this gene call is untestable without DNA. This CDR3 comprises 15 residues. Per the germline V gene, CDR1 is SGDLS and CDR2 is YYNGEE. This chain's CDR3 is CASSVAGGPRNDQFF.

The genes are TRBV27 and TRBJ2-2. The CDR3 is made up of 14 amino acids. Germline assignment: CDR1 MNHEY and CDR2 SMNVEV (reference sequence). This CDR3 is CASSFTRNTGELFF.

The CDR3 here is CASSLNGSPSGGYTF. The rearrangement uses TRBV5-1 and TRBJ1-2. The CDR3 is 15 amino acids. The germline CDR1 and CDR2 sequences are SGHRS and YFSETQ.

The chain employs TRBV7-2 and TRBJ2-3; the D call of TRBD2 rests on TCRdb alone, since no DNA is present to check it. The CDR3 sequence is 14 residues long. CDR1 is SGHTA, CDR2 FQGNSA, per germline. The CDR3 loop reads CASRVASGTDTQYF.

The rearrangement links TRBV6-5 to TRBJ1-1; TCRdb's assignment of TRBD1 cannot be checked, as there is no DNA. Germline loops: CDR1 MNHEY, CDR2 SVGAGI. The CDR3 loop spans 13 amino acids. The CDR3 loop is CASNFDSGTEAFF.

This chain joins TRBV29-1 and TRBJ1-1; TCRdb proposes TRBD1, but this gene call is untestable without DNA. The germline CDR1 and CDR2 sequences are SQVTM and ANQGSEA. There are 13 residues in the CDR3. CDR3 loop: CSVENGRNTEAFF.

CDR3 loop: CASSLGGRLSYNEQFF. The chain combines TRBV5-5 with TRBJ2-1; TCRdb designates TRBD1, a call that cannot be tested without DNA. The CDR3 is made up of 16 amino acids. CDR1 is SGHKS and CDR2 is YYEKEE in the germline V gene (reference sequence).

CDR3 residues: CASRGRLQETQYF. The chain is built from TRBV5-1 and TRBJ2-5. Germline V gives CDR1 SGHRS, CDR2 YFSETQ. CDR3 length: 13 amino acids.

The chain employs TRBV5-4 and TRBJ2-7; with no DNA, the TCRdb D assignment of TRBD1 cannot be verified. This CDR3 comprises 15 residues. CDR1 and CDR2 (germline): SGHNT, YYREEE (reference sequence). CDR3 in amino acids: CASSRRQGARAEQYF. The full variable domain, rest sourced from reference TRBV5-4 and TRBJ2-7, is ETGVTQSPTHLIKTRGQQVTLRCSSQSGHNTVSWYQQALGQGPQFIFQYYREEENGRGNFPPRFSGLQFPNYSSELNVNALELDDSALYLCASSRRQGARAEQYFGPGTRLTVT.

V and J are TRBV2 and TRBJ1-5; the TCRdb D gene call, TRBD1, has no DNA to confirm it. Germline V gene lookup returns CDR1 SNHLY and CDR2 FYNNEI. This CDR3 contains 13 residues. The chain's CDR3 is CASSGQIGQPQHF.

The V and J genes are TRBV7-2 and TRBJ2-7. There are 13 residues in the CDR3. Germline assignment: CDR1 SGHTA and CDR2 FQGNSA. The CDR3 region is CASSPPVDYEQYF.

The gene calls are TRBV5-1 and TRBJ2-1; TCRdb reports TRBD2, a call that lacks DNA to check it against. The germline CDR1 and CDR2 sequences are SGHRS and YFSETQ. The CDR3 has 17 amino acids. This CDR3 is CASSLFTSGSSGHEQFF.

The chain joins TRBV5-1 to TRBJ2-3; TCRdb picks TRBD1, but there is no DNA to check that call. The CDR3 totals 16 residues. Germline V gene data show CDR1 as SGHRS and CDR2 as YFSETQ. This chain's CDR3 is CASSASRGSGTDTQYF.

This chain links TRBV20-1 with TRBJ2-1; the D gene TCRdb calls, TRBD1, cannot be checked with no DNA. This CDR3 has 13 amino acids. In germline, CDR1 is DFQATT, CDR2 SNEGSKA (reference sequence). The CDR3 sequence is CSARQGARLEQFF.

V gene TRBV7-2 combines with J gene TRBJ1-5. The V gene's germline CDR1 is SGHTA and CDR2 FQGNSA. The CDR3 consists of 13 residues. The CDR3 sequence is CASSLIHNQPQHF.

The chain has TRBV11-2 and TRBJ1-1; the TCRdb D gene call, TRBD1, has no DNA to confirm it. Germline V gene data show CDR1 as SGHAT and CDR2 as FQNNGV. This CDR3 has 20 residues. CDR3: CASSFYFNRDRGRIINEAFF.

The chain recombines TRBV29-1 with TRBJ2-5; the TCRdb D gene call, TRBD2, has no DNA to confirm it. Looked up from germline, CDR1 is SQVTM and CDR2 is ANQGSEA. The CDR3 is 12 residues long. CDR3 sequence reads: CGGGGGSETQYF.

The chain carries TRBV3-1 and TRBJ1-4; TCRdb outputs TRBD1, but without DNA this stays unchecked. The CDR3 has 15 amino acids. CDR1 and CDR2 from the germline V gene are LGHDT and YNNKEL (reference sequence). CDR3 sequence reads: CASSDTGATNEKLFF.